This T cell receptor beta chain was found in a study of T cell responses to AZD1222 COVID-19 vaccine. Study results and caveats: Baseline antibody screening turned up just a handful of seropositive AZD1222 recipients.

Worth noting for this clone: Its antigen is not known.

Sequencing was performed with immunoSEQ multiplex PCR; in TCRdb, only in-frame clones are kept and a portion is missing. The sample consists of 70,000 to 100,000 clones, about 90% of them appearing once. The sequence was collected from an adult who received the AZD1222 COVID-19 vaccine. The source material was peripheral blood, sampled 28 days after the second AZD1222 dose.

CDR3 in DNA: TGTGCCATCAGGGGTCTTAACTATGGCTACACCTTC. Translation: CAIRGLNYGYTF. V usage is TRBV10-3 and J usage is TRBJ1-2; D ambiguous. The V gene lost 6 bases and the J gene lost 1 base, with 6 bases spanning the gap. The germline V gene has CDR1 ENHRY and CDR2 SYGVKD. This CDR3 comprises 12 residues.